These T cell receptor beta chains were read from a single sample in a study of CD4 T cells in relation to SARS-CoV-2 and coronaviruses. Their antigens remain unidentified. Libraries were prepared by immunoSEQ multiplex PCR; TCRdb keeps only in-frame clonotypes and omits some of them. Found here are tens of thousands of clones, more than 65% of them singletons; the top ten hold about 1.3%. Sequencing was performed on naive CD4+ T cells from PBMCs, cultured in vitro. The receptors derive from an adult with COVID-19. Both conserved end residues are trimmed from each CDR3. Fields, in order: CDR3 protein, V gene, J gene.

CDR3: ASRSKGATQNTEAF
V: TRBV19
J: TRBJ1-1

CDR3: ASSQGGREGRF
V: TRBV3-1/TRBV3-2
J: TRBJ2-1

CDR3: ASSATGTGGARTEAF
V: TRBV5-1
J: TRBJ1-1

CDR3: ATSTQGGPFEGRETQY
V: TRBV15
J: TRBJ2-5

CDR3: ASSQGLGQF
V: TRBV3-1/TRBV3-2
J: TRBJ2-1

CDR3: ASRRTGGLNTEAF
V: TRBV7-9
J: TRBJ1-1

CDR3: ASSVDGTDTQY
V: TRBV5-4
J: TRBJ2-3

CDR3: ASSSTRNSSYNEQF
V: TRBV11-3
J: TRBJ2-1

CDR3: ASRRQGARGETQY
V: TRBV28
J: TRBJ2-5

CDR3: ASSLTWGPYNEQF
V: TRBV27
J: TRBJ2-1

CDR3: ASSLGTGRNWYGYT
V: TRBV28
J: TRBJ1-2

CDR3: SVGTSDTDTQY
V: TRBV29-1
J: TRBJ2-3

CDR3: ASSPPGLAVQF
V: TRBV7-2
J: TRBJ2-1

CDR3: ASSVASGSITGELF
V: TRBV9
J: TRBJ2-2

CDR3: ASSLGSYNSPLH
V: TRBV28
J: TRBJ1-6

CDR3: ATSRVKGAGETQY
V: TRBV15
J: TRBJ2-5

CDR3: ASSLTRQGSEDEQF
V: TRBV18
J: TRBJ2-1

CDR3: ASSPASGRVDEQF
V: TRBV18
J: TRBJ2-1

CDR3: ASSPSQGRSSYEQY
V: TRBV18
J: TRBJ2-7

CDR3: ASRFDISHTEAF
V: TRBV5-4
J: TRBJ1-1

CDR3: ASSPQGAVETQY
V: TRBV5-5
J: TRBJ2-5

CDR3: ASSKDRESYNEQF
V: TRBV5-4
J: TRBJ2-1

CDR3: ASSLPGQGRGNQPQH
V: TRBV28
J: TRBJ1-5

CDR3: ASSRTGLLWLEQY
V: TRBV7-2
J: TRBJ2-7

CDR3: ASSPGTGTYEQY
V: TRBV18
J: TRBJ2-7

CDR3: ASRLTTGAEQY
V: TRBV7-3
J: TRBJ2-7

CDR3: ASSQVPGSNQPQH
V: TRBV4-1
J: TRBJ1-5

CDR3: ASRGQGAEEAF
V: TRBV19
J: TRBJ1-1

CDR3: ASSRGSSNQPQH
V: TRBV2
J: TRBJ1-5

CDR3: ASSLGQGNYGYT
V: TRBV7-8
J: TRBJ1-2

CDR3: ASSILQGRGNTEAF
V: TRBV19
J: TRBJ1-1

CDR3: ASSLVRVGEQY
V: TRBV5-4
J: TRBJ2-7

CDR3: ASSPEEARLSYGYT
V: TRBV7-9
J: TRBJ1-2

CDR3: ASSLRGAGEKLF
V: TRBV7-2
J: TRBJ1-4

CDR3: ASSPAGTSAETQY
V: TRBV7-2
J: TRBJ2-5

CDR3: ASSFLSRVNTEAF
V: TRBV28
J: TRBJ1-1

CDR3: ASSEARSSEQF
V: TRBV6-1
J: TRBJ2-1

CDR3: ASSMEGTINEKLF
V: TRBV19
J: TRBJ1-4

CDR3: AWSVQGNQPQH
V: TRBV30
J: TRBJ1-5

CDR3: ASSLRGHQETQY
V: TRBV18
J: TRBJ2-5

CDR3: ASSLGGFYEQY
V: TRBV5-1
J: TRBJ2-7

CDR3: ATSDSPGTGGADTQY
V: TRBV24-1
J: TRBJ2-3